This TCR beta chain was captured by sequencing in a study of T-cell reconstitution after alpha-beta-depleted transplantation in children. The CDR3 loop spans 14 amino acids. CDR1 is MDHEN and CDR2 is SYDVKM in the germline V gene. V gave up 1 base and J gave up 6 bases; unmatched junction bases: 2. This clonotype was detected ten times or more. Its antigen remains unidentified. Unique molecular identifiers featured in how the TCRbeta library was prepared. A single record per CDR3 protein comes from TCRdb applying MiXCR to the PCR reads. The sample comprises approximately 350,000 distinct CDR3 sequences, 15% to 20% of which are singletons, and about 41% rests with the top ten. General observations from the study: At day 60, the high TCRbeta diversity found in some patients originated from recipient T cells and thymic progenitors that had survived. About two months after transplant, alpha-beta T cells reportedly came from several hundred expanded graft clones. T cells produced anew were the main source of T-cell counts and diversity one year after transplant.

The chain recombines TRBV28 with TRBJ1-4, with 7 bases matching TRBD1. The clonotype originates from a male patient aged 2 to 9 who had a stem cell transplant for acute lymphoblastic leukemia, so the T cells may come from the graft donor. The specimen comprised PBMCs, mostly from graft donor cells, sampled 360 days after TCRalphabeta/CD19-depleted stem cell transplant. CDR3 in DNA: TGTGCCAGCAGTTTATTTGACAGGGATGAAAAACTGTTTTTT. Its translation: CASSLFDRDEKLFF.